Included here is one T cell receptor beta chain sequence, with context. These data are taken from a study of T cell repertoires in cytomegalovirus infection. TCRdb re-analysed the reads in MiXCR, keeping a single row per CDR3 protein. The sample has approximately 750,000 distinct CDR3 sequences; roughly 36% are singletons. The receptor was isolated from a human donor in good health (CMV status not recorded). Some clones in this sample may be carry-over from other donors' samples. The sample was PBMCs.

Here the CDR3 DNA reads TGTGCCAGCAGTTCGACAGGGGATTGGTTCTATGGCTACACCTTC. Translated, it gives CASSSTGDWFYGYTF. The chain uses TRBV28 and TRBJ1-2, with 8 bases aligning to TRBD1. The CDR3 runs to 15 residues. Trimming took 4 bases from V and 4 from J; bases not matched to a gene: 8. Germline values: CDR1 MDHEN, CDR2 SYDVKM.